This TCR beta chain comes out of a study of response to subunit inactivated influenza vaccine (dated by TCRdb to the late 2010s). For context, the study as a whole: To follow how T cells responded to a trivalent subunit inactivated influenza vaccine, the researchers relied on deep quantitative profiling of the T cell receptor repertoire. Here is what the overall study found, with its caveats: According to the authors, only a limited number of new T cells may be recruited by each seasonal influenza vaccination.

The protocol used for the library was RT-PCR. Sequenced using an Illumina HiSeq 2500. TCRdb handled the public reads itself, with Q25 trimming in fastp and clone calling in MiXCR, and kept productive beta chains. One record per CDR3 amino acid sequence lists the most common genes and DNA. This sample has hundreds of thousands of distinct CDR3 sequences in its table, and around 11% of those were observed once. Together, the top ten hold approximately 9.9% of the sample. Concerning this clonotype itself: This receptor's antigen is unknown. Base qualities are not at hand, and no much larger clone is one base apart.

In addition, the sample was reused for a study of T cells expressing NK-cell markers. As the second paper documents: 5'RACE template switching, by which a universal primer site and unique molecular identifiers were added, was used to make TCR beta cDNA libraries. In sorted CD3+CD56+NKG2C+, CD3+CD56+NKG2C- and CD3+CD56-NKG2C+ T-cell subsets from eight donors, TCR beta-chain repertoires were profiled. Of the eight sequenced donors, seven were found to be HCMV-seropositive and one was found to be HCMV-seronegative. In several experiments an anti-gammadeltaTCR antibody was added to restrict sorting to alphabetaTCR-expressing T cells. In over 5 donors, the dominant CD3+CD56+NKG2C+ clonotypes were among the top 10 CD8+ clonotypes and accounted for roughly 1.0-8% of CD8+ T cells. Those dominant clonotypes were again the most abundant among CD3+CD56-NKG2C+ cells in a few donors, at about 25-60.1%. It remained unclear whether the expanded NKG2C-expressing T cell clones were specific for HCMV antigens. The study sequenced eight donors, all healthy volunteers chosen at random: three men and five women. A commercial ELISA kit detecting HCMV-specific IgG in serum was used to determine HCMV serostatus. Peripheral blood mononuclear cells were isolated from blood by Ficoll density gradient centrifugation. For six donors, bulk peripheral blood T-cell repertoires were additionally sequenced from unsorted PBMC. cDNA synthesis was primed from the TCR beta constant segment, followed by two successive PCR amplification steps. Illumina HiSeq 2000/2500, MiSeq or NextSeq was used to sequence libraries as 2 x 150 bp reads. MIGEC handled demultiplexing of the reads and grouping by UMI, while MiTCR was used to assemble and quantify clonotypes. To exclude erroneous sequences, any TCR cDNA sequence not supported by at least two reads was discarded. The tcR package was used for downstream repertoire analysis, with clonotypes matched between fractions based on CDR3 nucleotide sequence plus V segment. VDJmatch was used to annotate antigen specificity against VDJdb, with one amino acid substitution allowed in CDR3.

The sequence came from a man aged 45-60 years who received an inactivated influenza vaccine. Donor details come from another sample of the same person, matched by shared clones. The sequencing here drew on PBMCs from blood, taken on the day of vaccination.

The CDR3 reads as follows: CASSLVTTSGSWDTQYF. The bases read TGTGCCAGCAGCTTAGTAACTACTAGCGGGAGTTGGGATACGCAGTATTTT. The chain uses TRBV11-2 and TRBJ2-3, with 11 junctional bases fitting TRBD2. Its CDR3 holds 17 amino acids, cysteine through phenylalanine. Left in the record is the CDR3 DNA by itself, 51 bases read in frame from the first base. CDR1 and CDR2 (SGHAT, FQNNGV) derive from the germline V gene. V lost 1 base and J lost 6 bases, and the count of bases not matched to a germline gene is 9.